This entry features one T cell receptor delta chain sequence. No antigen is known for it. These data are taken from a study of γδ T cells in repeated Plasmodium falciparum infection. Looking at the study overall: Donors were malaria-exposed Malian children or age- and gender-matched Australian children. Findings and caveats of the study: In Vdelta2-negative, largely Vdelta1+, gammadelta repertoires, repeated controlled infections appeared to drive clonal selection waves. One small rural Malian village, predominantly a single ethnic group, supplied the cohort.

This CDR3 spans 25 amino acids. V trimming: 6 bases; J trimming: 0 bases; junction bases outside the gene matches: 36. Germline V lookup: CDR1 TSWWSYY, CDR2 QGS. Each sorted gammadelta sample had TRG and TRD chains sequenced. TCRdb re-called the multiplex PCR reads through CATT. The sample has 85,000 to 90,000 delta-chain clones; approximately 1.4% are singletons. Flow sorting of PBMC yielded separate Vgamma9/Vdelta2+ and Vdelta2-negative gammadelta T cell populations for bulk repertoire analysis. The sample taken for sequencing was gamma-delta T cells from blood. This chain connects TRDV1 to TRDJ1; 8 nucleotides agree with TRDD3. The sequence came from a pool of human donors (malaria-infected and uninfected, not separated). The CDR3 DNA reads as TGTGCTCTTGGAAAGGGGGTCTTTTCCTTCATACCAGTACTGGGGGGAAAACCGTACACCGATAAACTCATCTTT. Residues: CALGKGVFSFIPVLGGKPYTDKLIF.